This TCR beta chain emerged from a study of blood T cell repertoires in COVID-19. Whole-study context: The study drew acute and convalescent COVID-19 samples from the United States, Italy and Spain. T cells, B-cell-depleted T cells, or PBMCs supplied cDNA or gDNA.

As originally analysed: It was from reference gene primer amplification that nucleated cell counts were estimated. The protocol was immunoSEQ multiplex PCR, while the TCRdb copy is restricted to in-frame clones and leaves out a portion. That table furnishes V, J and clone size, whereas the DNA furnished D and trimming. The repertoire holds 220,000 or so clones, more than 65% seen once, with 3.6% in the top ten. The sample holds one count of this clone. The length of the CDR3 is 15 residues. Trimming shortened V by 0 bases and J by 4 bases, and 8 bases separated the two germline ends. CDR1 and CDR2 (germline): SGHRS, YFSETQ.

The source of this sequence is an elderly woman with acute or convalescent COVID-19. V and J are TRBV5-1 and TRBJ1-6; D unclear. The sample comprised peripheral blood. This CDR3 reads CASSLEPSYNSPLHF. The CDR3 DNA reads as TGCGCCAGCAGCTTGGAGCCGTCATATAATTCACCCCTCCACTTT.